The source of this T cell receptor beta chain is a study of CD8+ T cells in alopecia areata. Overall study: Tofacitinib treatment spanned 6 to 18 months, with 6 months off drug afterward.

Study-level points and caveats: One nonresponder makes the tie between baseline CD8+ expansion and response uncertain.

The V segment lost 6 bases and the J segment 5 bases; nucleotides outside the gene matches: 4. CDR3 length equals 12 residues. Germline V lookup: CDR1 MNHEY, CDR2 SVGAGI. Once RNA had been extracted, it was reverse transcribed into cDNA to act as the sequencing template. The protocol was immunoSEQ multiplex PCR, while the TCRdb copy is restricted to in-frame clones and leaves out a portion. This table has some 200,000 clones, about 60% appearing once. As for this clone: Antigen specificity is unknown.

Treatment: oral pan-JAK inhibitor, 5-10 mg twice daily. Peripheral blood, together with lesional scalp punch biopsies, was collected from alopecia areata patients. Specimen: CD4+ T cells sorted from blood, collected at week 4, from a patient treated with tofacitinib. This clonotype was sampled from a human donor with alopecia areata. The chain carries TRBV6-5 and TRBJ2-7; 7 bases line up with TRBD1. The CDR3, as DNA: TGTGCCAGCAGGGGCCAGGGGGACGAGCAGTACTTC. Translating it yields CASRGQGDEQYF.